The 27 T cell receptor beta chains below come from one sample, sequenced in a study of regulatory T cells in long-lasting Graves disease. Sample time point: newly diagnosed GD, antithyroid drugs for less than 3 months. Following extraction of RNA from PBMCs, that RNA was used to make the TCR library. With iRepertoire HTBI primers and Arm-PCR of CDR3 regions, TCR beta libraries were built. TCRdb itself ran the multiplex PCR reads through MiXCR, one entry per CDR3 protein. This table holds some 370,000 distinct CDR3 sequences, approximately 12% found once. The sample was also reused in another study, on T cells in Graves' hyperthyroidism and ophthalmopathy.

Source: peripheral blood mononuclear cells (PBMCs), taken at new diagnosis, from a patient treated with antithyroid drugs. The receptors were gathered from a woman between 18 and 30 years old with Graves disease.

J is TRBJ1-2 and V is TRBV24-1, with D maybe TRBD1 (5 bases). CDR1 is KGHDR and CDR2 is SFDVKD in the germline V gene. The CDR3 runs to 16 residues. V lost 1 base and J lost 7, with 18 bases in between. CDR3 nucleotides: TGTGCCACCAGTGATTTTAAGGGGACTGGCCTAAGTGGCTACACCTTC. Amino acids: CATSDFKGTGLSGYTF.

V and J are TRBV2 and TRBJ2-7, with TRBD2 matching 12 bases. Germline-derived CDR1 and CDR2 are SNHLY and FYNNEI. Trimming at V came to 6 bases and at J to 0 bases, leaving 6 bases not matched to a gene. The CDR3 length is 16 residues. This CDR3 reads CASSAWTSGDSYEQYV. The CDR3 region has the DNA TGTGCCAGCAGCGCTTGGACTAGCGGGGACTCCTACGAGCAGTACGTC.

In its sample, this clonotype was seen many times. This sequence joins TRBV10-3 and TRBJ1-4, with D unclear. CDR3 length: 15 residues. Per germline, CDR1 ENHRY and CDR2 SYGVKD. Trimming pared 2 bases from V and 0 bases from J, leaving 7 bases between. The CDR3 bases are TGTGCCATCAGTGAGCGCGGCCCAACTAATGAAAAACTGTTTTTT. It encodes CAISERGPTNEKLFF.

This clonotype has at least ten counts. Here the CDR3 reads CASSLEVQNNEQFF. The CDR3 nucleotides read TGTGCCAGCAGTTTAGAAGTGCAGAACAATGAGCAGTTCTTC. The chain joins TRBV28 to TRBJ2-1; D is uncertain. Deletions cut 2 bases from V and 5 bases from J, with 10 bases between. The germline V gene encodes CDR1 MDHEN and CDR2 SYDVKM. CDR3 length equals 14 residues.

This clonotype was seen a handful of times. This sequence joins TRBV6-1 and TRBJ1-2; 9 nucleotides line up with TRBD1. Germline CDR1 and CDR2: MNHNS and SASEGT. V shed 6 bases and J 2 bases; nucleotides not matched to a gene: 10. The CDR3 loop spans 16 amino acids. DNA of the CDR3: TGTGCCAGCAGCCACATATCCGGGACAGGGAACTATGGCTACACCTTC. Residues: CASSHISGTGNYGYTF.

Ten or more counts support this clonotype. The chain recombines TRBV12-3 or TRBV12-4 with TRBJ2-7; D is undetermined. CDR3 length: 14 amino acids. Trimming cost V 6 bases and J 2 bases, with 14 bases left between them. The CDR3 DNA reads as TGTGCCAGCAGCCCAGCAGGTCATGCCTACGAGCAGTACTTC. Translating gives CASSPAGHAYEQYF.

This clonotype was found many times. The chain uses TRBV6-2 or TRBV6-3 and TRBJ2-1; D is perhaps TRBD2 (5 bases). The V end lost 5 bases, the J end lost 0 bases, and 11 bases lay between the germline ends. Germline CDR1 and CDR2: MNHEY and SVGEGT. This CDR3 contains 15 residues. This CDR3 is CASSPTSRSYNEQFF. The CDR3 DNA reads TGTGCCAGCAGTCCAACTAGTCGCTCCTACAATGAGCAGTTCTTC.

This clonotype was seen at least ten times. The J gene is TRBJ2-3, the V gene TRBV2; 9 nucleotides align to TRBD2. Trimming took 10 bases from V and 4 from J; bases not matched to a gene: 9. Germline values: CDR1 SNHLY, CDR2 FYNNEI. The CDR3 is made up of 14 amino acids. The CDR3 bases are TGTGCCACTGATAGCGGGAGTATGTCAGATACGCAGTATTTT. It is translated as CATDSGSMSDTQYF.

A few counts support this clonotype. This rearrangement joins TRBV14 to TRBJ2-5; tentative D call: TRBD1 (6 bases). V was pared by 0 bases and J by 1 base, with 18 bases between. The CDR3 loop spans 18 amino acids. The germline CDR1 and CDR2 sequences are SGHDN and FVKESK. CDR3 bases: TGTGCCAGCAGCCAAGATCCTCGGGACATCTGGGGCCAAGAGACCCAGTACTTC. It encodes CASSQDPRDIWGQETQYF.

This clonotype has just a few counts. The chain is built from TRBV6-1 and TRBJ1-1; D unresolved. The V end was cut by 4 bases, the J end by 0 bases, with 9 bases between. CDR3 length: 14 residues. Per germline, CDR1 MNHNS and CDR2 SASEGT. CDR3 amino acids: CASSVTRMNTEAFF. In DNA form, the CDR3 reads TGTGCCAGCAGTGTAACACGTATGAACACTGAAGCTTTCTTT.

Ten or more counts support this clonotype. The chain carries TRBV24-1 and TRBJ2-7; 9 nucleotides align to TRBD1. Germline CDR1 reads KGHDR; CDR2 reads SFDVKD. The CDR3 is 14 amino acids. With V trimmed by 2 bases and J by 4 bases, 2 bases remained unmatched. The CDR3 region is CATSDSDRGYEQYF. CDR3 coding DNA: TGTGCCACCAGTGATTCTGACAGGGGGTACGAGCAGTACTTC.

This chain uses TRBV29-1 with TRBJ2-7; D is ambiguous. CDR1 and CDR2 (germline): SQVTM, ANQGSEA. The length of the CDR3 is 12 residues. Trimming cost V 3 bases and J 2 bases, with 8 bases left between them. As DNA, the CDR3 is TGCAGCGTTGAGACGACCCCCTACGAGCAGTACTTC. Protein: CSVETTPYEQYF.

The chain employs TRBV14 and TRBJ2-2; D gene uncertain. The CDR3 has 18 residues. Germline V CDR1 and CDR2: SGHDN, FVKESK. Trimming pared 5 bases from V and 0 bases from J, leaving 19 bases between. CDR3 sequence (DNA): TGTGCCAGCAGCAAAACTCCCAGGATCAACTCGAACACCGGGGAGCTGTTTTTT. Its protein product is CASSKTPRINSNTGELFF.

At least ten counts were recorded for this clonotype. The chain uses TRBV12-3 or TRBV12-4 and TRBJ1-3, with D perhaps TRBD1 (6 bases). The V gene lost 8 bases and the J gene lost 0 bases, with 14 bases spanning the gap. The CDR3 contains 15 residues. The CDR3 protein is CASDLDRSSGNTIYF. CDR3 nucleotide sequence: TGTGCCAGCGACCTAGACAGGAGCTCTGGAAACACCATATATTTT.

This clonotype came up many times. Written as DNA, the CDR3 is TGCGCCAGCAGCATCGGACAGTACCAAGAGACCCAGTACTTC. As protein: CASSIGQYQETQYF. This rearrangement joins TRBV5-1 to TRBJ2-5; a possible D gene is TRBD1 (6 bases). The ends were cut back, 4 bases at V and 0 bases at J, with 10 bases in the middle. Germline values: CDR1 SGHRS, CDR2 YFSETQ. There are 14 residues in the CDR3.

This clonotype was seen many times. The chain links TRBV28 to TRBJ1-5; a weak D match, TRBD1 (5 bases). V lost 2 bases and J lost 6, with 11 bases in between. The CDR3 covers 14 residues. Per the germline V gene, CDR1 is MDHEN and CDR2 is SYDVKM. CDR3 nucleotide sequence: TGTGCCAGCAGTTTAGGGCAGGGACGTCAGCCCCAGCATTTT. This sequence encodes CASSLGQGRQPQHF.

This clonotype has at least ten counts. V gene TRBV20-1 combines with J gene TRBJ2-6; D is uncertain. The CDR3 is 14 residues long. V lost 5 bases, J lost 0 bases, and 8 bases lay in between. Germline CDR1 is DFQATT and CDR2 is SNEGSKA (reference sequence). CDR3 DNA: TGCAGTGCTCCACCCAGCTCTGGGGCCAACGTCCTGACTTTC. Amino acid sequence: CSAPPSSGANVLTF.

This clonotype was seen more than once but under ten times. This sequence joins TRBV7-3 and TRBJ2-4; D not certain. Germline CDR1 and CDR2: SGHTA and FQGTGA. There are 18 residues in the CDR3. Between the trimmed V and J ends, which lost 1 base and 0 bases, there was a span of 16 bases. The DNA for the CDR3 is TGTGCCAGCAGCTTAATTCCGATCGGACGACTAGCCAAAAACATTCAGTACTTC. This gives the protein CASSLIPIGRLAKNIQYF.

This clonotype was counted at least ten times. This chain joins TRBV24-1 and TRBJ2-1, with D possibly being TRBD2 (5 bases). The V gene's germline CDR1 is KGHDR and CDR2 SFDVKD. V was pared by 5 bases and J by 9 bases, with 16 bases between. The CDR3 has 14 amino acids. CDR3 in amino acids: CATSGKEGFGEQFF. The CDR3 coding sequence is TGTGCCACCAGTGGTAAAGAGGGCTTTGGTGAGCAGTTCTTC.

This clonotype was seen once. This chain connects TRBV4-3 to TRBJ2-1, with 13 bases that match TRBD2. This CDR3 has 17 amino acids. CDR1 and CDR2 from the germline V gene are LGHNA and YSLEER. V gave up 0 bases and J gave up 6 bases; unmatched junction bases: 5. CDR3 sequence reads: CASSQDALAGGTNEQFF. The CDR3 DNA reads as TGCGCCAGCAGCCAAGATGCACTAGCGGGAGGGACCAATGAGCAGTTCTTC.

This clonotype was recorded many times. The CDR3 DNA reads TGTGCCAGCAGTCCCGGGGGCAGGGACACTGAAGCTTTCTTT. Translating it yields CASSPGGRDTEAFF. The chain employs TRBV28 and TRBJ1-1, with D possibly TRBD1 on 6 matching bases. Germline values: CDR1 MDHEN, CDR2 SYDVKM. The CDR3 contains 14 residues. Trimming removed 5 bases from V and 3 bases from J, with 13 bases in between.

This clonotype was observed many times. This chain connects TRBV10-3 to TRBJ1-1, with a tentative D call TRBD1 (6 bases). V was clipped by 5 bases and J by 6 bases, with 13 bases between them. Germline assignment: CDR1 ENHRY and CDR2 SYGVKD. The length of the CDR3 is 13 residues. The DNA for the CDR3 is TGTGCCATCAGTCAACAGGGTCTCTCTGAAGCTTTCTTT. Protein sequence: CAISQQGLSEAFF.

This clonotype appeared many times. The CDR3 nucleotides read TGTGCCAGCAGCTGGGGACTAGCGGGGGGGGCAGATACGCAGTATTTT. Protein product: CASSWGLAGGADTQYF. The V call is TRBV7-2, the J call TRBJ2-3, with TRBD2 matching over 16 bases. The ends lost 4 bases at V and 4 bases at J; junction bases unmatched: 2. The CDR3 has 16 amino acids. Germline-derived CDR1 and CDR2 are SGHTA and FQGNSA.

This clonotype was counted many times. The chain couples TRBV7-3 to TRBJ2-3, with 13 bases that match TRBD2. J was trimmed by 2 bases and V by 2 bases; bases with no gene match: 7. Germline loops: CDR1 SGHTA, CDR2 FQGTGA. CDR3 size: 18 residues. The CDR3 here is CASSLDPTSGGFTDTQYF. CDR3 bases: TGTGCCAGCAGCTTAGATCCGACTAGCGGGGGGTTCACAGATACGCAGTATTTT.

The chain carries TRBV19 and TRBJ1-5; 8 positions match TRBD1. CDR3 length: 17 amino acids. Germline V gene data show CDR1 as LNHDA and CDR2 as SQIVND (reference sequence). Germline trimming cut 5 bases from V and 0 bases from J; bases unmatched to any gene: 9. Written as DNA, the CDR3 is TGTGCCAGTAGTTCCGACAGGGGCGTACTTAGCAATCAGCCCCAGCATTTT. The encoded protein is CASSSDRGVLSNQPQHF.

The chain employs TRBV20-1 and TRBJ2-5; 9 positions agree with TRBD1. The CDR3 has 16 residues. Trimming took 1 base from V and 4 from J; bases not matched to a gene: 10. Germline values: CDR1 DFQATT, CDR2 SNEGSKA (reference sequence). DNA for the CDR3: TGCAGTGCTAGAGGCTGGGACAGGGATTTTCCAGAGACCCAGTACTTC. Its translation is CSARGWDRDFPETQYF.

The rearrangement joins TRBV14 to TRBJ2-7, with TRBD1 identical over 8 bases. CDR3 length equals 13 residues. Unmatched junction bases numbered 2, after V lost 4 bases and J lost 3 bases. The V gene's germline CDR1 is SGHDN and CDR2 FVKESK. CDR3 loop: CASSRQGFYEQYF. The CDR3 region has the DNA TGTGCCAGCAGCCGACAGGGGTTCTACGAGCAGTACTTC.